There are a few counts of the clone carrying this TCR beta chain. Its target is unknown. Expressed TCRB transcripts were sequenced because the isolated RNA had all been reverse transcribed beforehand. Sequencing used immunoSEQ multiplex PCR; TCRdb keeps in-frame clones, though not all of them. In the table there are roughly 400,000 clones, approximately 13% of which are singletons. The data originate from a study of beta chain features in type 1 diabetes. Study-wide results and limits: It was possible that PCR favored shorter templates, equally so in patients and controls. Diminished insertions and augmented deletions at VDJ junctions characterized type 1 diabetes patients. Because the template was cDNA, high-expressing cells might be over-represented. Within each of all four CD4+ subsets, Type 1 diabetes patients had TCRB CDR3s that were moderately but significantly shorter.

CDR1 SEHNR and CDR2 FQNEAQ come from the germline V gene (reference sequence). CDR3 length equals 17 residues. The ends lost 4 bases at V and 1 base at J; junction bases unmatched: 11. Sample: naive CD4+ T cells from blood. This TCR was sampled from a man aged 25 to 40 in good health. The chain couples TRBV7-9 to TRBJ2-3; TRBD1 aligns across 7 bases. The CDR3 loop is CASSSGNRGLGTDTQYF. The CDR3 nucleotides are TGTGCCAGCAGCTCCGGTAACAGGGGTCTGGGCACAGATACGCAGTATTTT.